The sequence of this TCR beta chain was determined in a study of breast tumors, draining lymph nodes, adjacent tissues. Germline CDR1 is SGHVS and CDR2 is FQNEAQ. This CDR3 is built from 12 residues. V lost 8 bases and J 0 bases, leaving 5 bases between the germline ends. Samples came from axillary lymph nodes draining the breast cancer. TCRdb re-derived calls from the multiplex PCR reads in MiXCR, one entry per CDR3 protein. The sample shows about 180,000 distinct CDR3 sequences, 33% of them seen only once. This clonotype was observed at least ten times. The chain joins TRBV7-8 to TRBJ1-3; D gene uncertain. This TCR was sampled from a female donor with breast cancer. Some clones in this sample may be carry-over from other donors' samples. Sequenced material: axillary lymph node tissue. The CDR3 sequence: CASALSGNTIYF. The DNA of the CDR3 is TGTGCCAGCGCCCTCTCTGGAAACACCATATATTTT.